This T cell receptor beta chain is from a study of T cell responses to AZD1222 COVID-19 vaccine. This clone was recorded only once. The target antigen is unknown. The germline CDR1 and CDR2 sequences are SEHNR and FQNEAQ (reference sequence). Trimming cost V 5 bases and J 7 bases, with 15 bases left between them. CDR3 length: 14 residues. TCRdb keeps only in-frame clones here, not all; method: immunoSEQ multiplex PCR. The repertoire holds tens of thousands of clones, with roughly 90% as singletons. Study results and limitations: Per reports, nearly half of all spike-specific TCRs target regions that are unmutated in variants. Repertoires were obtained solely post-peak T cell response. There were vaccine-associated CD4 TCRs across spike, dominant at 160-218 and 743-854.

V is TRBV7-9 and J is TRBJ2-1, with D perhaps TRBD2 (6 bases). The clonotype was recovered from an adult in good health. Specimen: peripheral blood, collected on day 0 of MenACWY control vaccination. As DNA, the CDR3 is TGTGCCAGCAGCGCCATGGAGGGAATGAATGAGCAGTTCTTC. Its translation: CASSAMEGMNEQFF.